Listed here are 29 T cell receptor beta chains from one sample, sequenced in a study of shared clonotypes between healthy human individuals. Generated by immunoSEQ multiplex PCR, the TCRdb table keeps only in-frame clones and is missing some. This table holds over 1.5 million clones, around 98% found once. The sequenced sample was naive CD4+ T cells sorted from blood. Subset meaning: CD45RA+ positively selected. The receptors here all came from a man aged 25 to 40 in good health.

The chain couples TRBV9 to TRBJ1-1, with D possibly TRBD1 on 6 matching bases. V was shortened by 0 bases and J by 6 bases, with 15 bases between the two germline ends. The CDR3 is made up of 15 amino acids. The germline CDR1 and CDR2 sequences are SGDLS and YYNGEE. CDR3 loop: CASSVGQGQPSEAFF. The CDR3 DNA reads TGTGCCAGCAGCGTAGGGCAGGGGCAGCCCTCTGAAGCTTTCTTT.

V usage is TRBV4-1 and J usage is TRBJ2-1; 7 nucleotides line up with TRBD2. With V trimmed by 3 bases and J by 0 bases, 2 bases remained unmatched. The germline V gene has CDR1 MGHRA and CDR2 YSYEKL. CDR3 length equals 15 residues. This chain's CDR3 is CASSQGGGSYNEQFF. The CDR3 DNA sequence: TGCGCCAGCAGCCAGGGGGGGGGCTCCTACAATGAGCAGTTCTTC.

A note on this clone: At the DNA level, this CDR3 is encoded by other sequences in the same sample as well. This chain's CDR3 is CASSIGTSGSYEQYF. For the CDR3, the DNA is TGCGCCAGCAGCATCGGGACTAGCGGATCCTACGAGCAGTACTTC. V is TRBV5-1 and J is TRBJ2-7; TRBD2 matches 11 bases. Trimming cost V 4 bases and J 1 base; bases outside gene matches: 4. The CDR3 runs to 15 residues. Germline V gives CDR1 SGHRS, CDR2 YFSETQ.

The CDR3 DNA reads TGCGCCAGCAGCCAACGGACTAGCGGCAATGAGCAGTTCTTC. This sequence encodes CASSQRTSGNEQFF. The rearrangement joins TRBV4-1 to TRBJ2-1; 10 positions match TRBD2. Germline lookup yields CDR1 MGHRA and CDR2 YSYEKL. V shed 2 bases and J 6 bases; nucleotides not matched to a gene: 1. CDR3 length equals 14 residues.

V usage is TRBV5-1 and J usage is TRBJ1-2; TRBD1 aligns across 8 bases. CDR1 and CDR2 (germline): SGHRS, YFSETQ. The trim removed 7 bases at V and 3 bases at J, leaving 5 bases unmatched. The CDR3 contains 13 residues. This chain's CDR3 is CASAPDRDYGYTF. The CDR3 DNA is TGCGCCAGCGCCCCGGACAGGGACTATGGCTACACCTTC.

The CDR3 coding sequence is TGTGCCAGCAGTTCCCAGGTACCCTACGAGCAGTACTTC. Translation: CASSSQVPYEQYF. This chain uses TRBV27 with TRBJ2-7; D gene uncertain. Germline CDR1 is MNHEY and CDR2 is SMNVEV (reference sequence). The CDR3 sequence is 13 residues long. V dropped 4 bases and J dropped 2 bases, with 9 bases sitting between them.

CDR3 sequence reads: CASSPGTTYYEQYF. CDR3 coding DNA: TGTGCCAGCAGTCCCGGGACTACATACTACGAGCAGTACTTC. The V and J genes are TRBV27 and TRBJ2-7; 7 positions agree with TRBD2. V lost 5 bases, J lost 3 bases, and 7 bases stayed unmatched. Germline CDR1 reads MNHEY; CDR2 reads SMNVEV (reference sequence). This CDR3 comprises 14 residues.

The rearrangement links TRBV7-3 to TRBJ2-1; 14 bases match TRBD2. Trimming at V came to 10 bases and at J to 8 bases, leaving 4 bases not matched to a gene. Germline CDR1 reads SGHTA; CDR2 reads FQGTGA. This CDR3 contains 13 residues. The CDR3 is CATGTSGSDEQFF. The CDR3 bases are TGTGCCACCGGGACTAGCGGGAGTGATGAGCAGTTCTTC.

This clone was observed a single time. V gene TRBV27 combines with J gene TRBJ2-1; 8 bases agree with TRBD1. CDR1 is MNHEY and CDR2 is SMNVEV in the germline V gene (reference sequence). V was pared by 4 bases and J by 6 bases, with 8 bases of the junction left unmatched. The CDR3 is 15 residues long. CDR3 amino acids: CASSSRDRQINEQFF. CDR3 DNA: TGTGCCAGCAGTTCCCGGGACAGGCAAATCAATGAGCAGTTCTTC.

J is TRBJ2-1 and V is TRBV12-5; D might be TRBD1 (6 bases). This CDR3 comprises 15 residues. Trimming removed 0 bases at V and 4 bases at J, with 10 bases between. Looked up from germline, CDR1 is LGHNT and CDR2 is FRNRAP. The CDR3 is CASGLVRQVYNEQFF. The CDR3 bases are TGTGCTAGTGGTTTGGTACGACAGGTATACAATGAGCAGTTCTTC.

The rearrangement joins TRBV7-9 to TRBJ2-4; D might be TRBD2 (6 bases). Trimming shortened V by 7 bases and J by 3 bases, and 16 bases separated the two germline ends. This CDR3 spans 15 amino acids. Per the germline V gene, CDR1 is SEHNR and CDR2 is FQNEAQ (reference sequence). CDR3 loop: CASTGPNSGKNIQYF. CDR3 nucleotides: TGTGCCAGCACCGGTCCAAATAGCGGCAAAAACATTCAGTACTTC.

The V gene is TRBV15, the J gene TRBJ2-3; D may be TRBD2 (5 bases). V was clipped by 5 bases and J by 3 bases, with 18 bases between them. CDR3 size: 16 residues. From germline, CDR1 is LNHNV and CDR2 YYDKDF (reference sequence). CDR3 in DNA: TGTGCCACCAGCGAGGGCGTGAGGAAACAAACAGATACGCAGTATTTT. Translating it yields CATSEGVRKQTDTQYF.

This clone was seen once. The chain links TRBV6-6 to TRBJ1-3; a weak D match, TRBD1 (5 bases). Trimming left V 5 bases short and J 9 bases short, with 11 bases between. Germline assignment: CDR1 MNHNY and CDR2 SVGAGI (reference sequence). This CDR3 comprises 12 residues. CDR3 sequence (DNA): TGTGCCAGCAGTCCGGGGGGAGTCACCATATATTTT. As protein: CASSPGGVTIYF.

With regard to this clone: Other DNA variants within this sample encode the same CDR3. The chain employs TRBV5-4 and TRBJ1-1, with D hard to call. Germline V gene sequence: CDR1 SGHNT, CDR2 YYREEE (reference sequence). V was clipped by 0 bases and J by 1 base, with 4 bases between them. The CDR3 sequence is 13 residues long. The chain's CDR3 is CASSLAWNTEAFF. The CDR3 DNA sequence: TGTGCCAGCAGCTTGGCCTGGAACACTGAAGCTTTCTTT.

This clone appeared once. The chain is built from TRBV29-1 and TRBJ2-7; possible D gene TRBD2, 6 bases. The germline V and J ends were trimmed by 4 bases and 7 bases, with 17 bases remaining between them. Germline V gene data show CDR1 as SQVTM and CDR2 as ANQGSEA. This CDR3 comprises 13 residues. The CDR3 DNA reads TGCAGCGTTGTTCAAGGAGATCGGGGGGAGCAGTACTTC. Translation: CSVVQGDRGEQYF.

This sequence joins TRBV28 and TRBJ2-7, with unresolved D. The CDR3 has 13 amino acids. The V end lost 7 bases, the J end lost 2 bases, and 12 bases lay between the germline ends. Germline CDR1 and CDR2: MDHEN and SYDVKM. The CDR3 is CASIGWEAYEQYF. CDR3 sequence (DNA): TGTGCCAGCATAGGTTGGGAAGCCTACGAGCAGTACTTC.

V and J are TRBV15 and TRBJ2-7; 7 nucleotides line up with TRBD2. The V gene's germline CDR1 is LNHNV and CDR2 YYDKDF (reference sequence). This CDR3 comprises 14 residues. V was pared by 8 bases and J by 0 bases, with 7 bases of the junction left unmatched. The CDR3 DNA follows: TGTGCCACCCAATCCGGGACTAACTCCTACGAGCAGTACTTC. Translating it yields CATQSGTNSYEQYF.

This chain joins TRBV6-5 and TRBJ1-1; D is uncertain. The germline V gene has CDR1 MNHEY and CDR2 SVGAGI. Trimming shortened V by 4 bases and J by 1 base, and 7 bases separated the two germline ends. The CDR3 runs to 13 residues. CDR3: CASSFFGNTEAFF. In nucleotides, the CDR3 is TGTGCCAGCAGTTTTTTTGGGAACACTGAAGCTTTCTTT.

This clone was found once. The genes are TRBV5-6 and TRBJ1-3, with D unclear. CDR3 length: 16 amino acids. The V end lost 0 bases, the J end lost 0 bases, and 10 bases lay between the germline ends. Germline CDR1 and CDR2: SGHDT and YYEEEE. CDR3 loop: CASSLARRTSGNTIYF. CDR3 in DNA: TGTGCCAGCAGCTTGGCTCGGCGGACCTCTGGAAACACCATATATTTT.

J is TRBJ2-1 and V is TRBV29-1; perhaps TRBD2 as D (6 bases). Per the germline V gene, CDR1 is SQVTM and CDR2 is ANQGSEA. Trimming took off 4 bases at V and 2 bases at J, with 12 bases between the two ends. CDR3 length: 14 amino acids. The CDR3 reads CSVGGDMTYNEQFF. Written as DNA, the CDR3 is TGCAGCGTTGGGGGGGATATGACCTACAATGAGCAGTTCTTC.

This chain joins TRBV28 and TRBJ2-1, with 10 bases identical to TRBD2. The germline V gene encodes CDR1 MDHEN and CDR2 SYDVKM. CDR3 size: 17 residues. J was trimmed by 7 bases and V by 8 bases; bases with no gene match: 17. CDR3 residues: CASFTRPKAGGPNEQFF. As DNA, the CDR3 is TGTGCCAGCTTTACCCGCCCCAAAGCGGGAGGGCCAAATGAGCAGTTCTTC.

The chain is built from TRBV28 and TRBJ2-3, with D perhaps matching TRBD1 (5 bases). V was clipped by 3 bases and J by 0 bases, with 7 bases between them. CDR1 is MDHEN, CDR2 SYDVKM, per germline. The CDR3 is 14 residues long. The CDR3 DNA follows: TGTGCCAGCAGTTTCCAGGGTAGCACAGATACGCAGTATTTT. Amino acid sequence: CASSFQGSTDTQYF.

The rearrangement links TRBV25-1 to TRBJ2-1; D is possibly TRBD2 (7 bases). Germline CDR1 and CDR2: MGHDK and SYGVNS. Deletions cut 6 bases from V and 8 bases from J, with 14 bases between. The CDR3 covers 13 residues. CDR3 coding DNA: TGTGCCAGCAGCTTCCAAGGGGGGGATGAGCAGTTCTTC. Translated, it gives CASSFQGGDEQFF.

This chain joins TRBV19 and TRBJ1-2; no clear D. The germline gives CDR1 LNHDA, CDR2 SQIVND (reference sequence). CDR3 length: 14 residues. V was pared by 5 bases and J by 4 bases, with 14 bases between. The CDR3 bases are TGTGCCAGTAGTCCACAGCGACCCACCTATGGCTACACCTTC. Translation gives CASSPQRPTYGYTF.

The V and J genes are TRBV25-1 and TRBJ2-6; D may be TRBD1 (5 bases). Looked up from germline, CDR1 is MGHDK and CDR2 is SYGVNS. V shed 5 bases and J shed 1 base, with 18 bases lying between them. The length of the CDR3 is 18 residues. Written as DNA, the CDR3 is TGTGCCAGCAGTCGCTTCGGGCAGGGTCCTTCTGGGGCCAACGTCCTGACTTTC. As protein: CASSRFGQGPSGANVLTF.

V usage is TRBV18 and J usage is TRBJ2-5; D is possibly TRBD2 (5 bases). Germline-derived CDR1 and CDR2 are KGHSH and LQKENI. The CDR3 is 13 amino acids. V shed 1 base and J shed 3 bases, with 6 bases lying between them. This chain's CDR3 is CASSPREKETQYF. CDR3 in DNA: TGTGCCAGCTCACCACGGGAGAAAGAGACCCAGTACTTC.

This chain uses TRBV27 with TRBJ2-2; D remains ambiguous. This CDR3 contains 17 residues. Trimming left V 2 bases short and J 1 base short, with 14 bases between. The V gene's germline CDR1 is MNHEY and CDR2 SMNVEV (reference sequence). The CDR3 coding sequence is TGTGCCAGCAGTTTACGTCCGTACAGTCGGAACACCGGGGAGCTGTTTTTT. Protein: CASSLRPYSRNTGELFF.

On this clone: The sample holds other DNA sequences that translate to the same CDR3. This sequence joins TRBV6-5 and TRBJ2-1; D not certain. CDR3 size: 13 residues. Germline V lookup: CDR1 MNHEY, CDR2 SVGAGI. Trimming took 0 bases from V and 4 from J, leaving 4 bases between them. The DNA of the CDR3 is TGTGCCAGCAGTTACTCTGGGTACAATGAGCAGTTCTTC. Translated, it gives CASSYSGYNEQFF.

Of note for this clone: The same CDR3 also results from other DNA sequences found in this sample. The chain carries TRBV6-1 and TRBJ2-7; 7 bases match TRBD1. This CDR3 has 14 amino acids. Germline CDR1 and CDR2: MNHNS and SASEGT. After removal of 1 base from V and 2 bases from J, the junction contained 2 bases not matched to a gene. The CDR3 nucleotides are TGTGCCAGCAGTGAAGGGGGGACAGCCTACGAGCAGTACTTC. It is translated as CASSEGGTAYEQYF.